This T cell receptor beta chain was found in a study of T cell responses to AZD1222 COVID-19 vaccine. Study-level points and caveats: Of the AZD1222 recipients, only 5 or 6 were seropositive at baseline.

Regarding this clone: Its cognate antigen is unknown.

Germline lookup yields CDR1 SQVTM and CDR2 ANQGSEA. This CDR3 contains 17 residues. Trimming removed 1 base at V and 4 bases at J, with 22 bases between. Generated by immunoSEQ multiplex PCR, the TCRdb table keeps only in-frame clones and is missing some. The table has approximately 91,000 clones, about 91% seen once; the top ten hold around 26%. This sequence joins TRBV29-1 and TRBJ1-2; D is perhaps TRBD1 (6 bases). The material was peripheral blood, obtained 28 days after the second AZD1222 dose. The source is an adult who received the AZD1222 COVID-19 vaccine. Here the CDR3 reads CSVEALQGEGAGYGYTF. The DNA of the CDR3 is TGCAGCGTTGAAGCTCTACAGGGCGAAGGTGCGGGCTATGGCTACACCTTC.